This TCR beta chain was found in a study of glioma-infiltrating T cells. On the study more broadly: Target coverage was about 4.5- to 11-fold for about a million blood T cells.

A few counts support this clonotype. Amplification of TCR alpha and beta CDR3 regions from RNA used iRepertoire nested multiplex PCR. MiXCR was run by TCRdb on the multiplex PCR reads, yielding one entry per CDR3 protein. The data show fewer than 500,000 distinct CDR3 sequences, roughly 41% seen once. Germline V lookup: CDR1 KGHSH, CDR2 LQKENI. V was shortened by 4 bases and J by 2 bases, with 20 bases between the two germline ends. CDR3 length equals 17 residues. V and J are TRBV18 and TRBJ1-2; the D is unclear. This TCR came from a human donor with low-grade glioma or glioblastoma, undergoing nonglioma brain surgery, or in good health (not recorded which). The sequencing sample was made of glioma tissue, nonneoplastic brain tissue, or PBMCs (not recorded which). CDR3 in DNA: TGTGCCAGCTCACTACCCGTCCCGCCGGAGTTAAACTATGGCTACACCTTC. It codes for CASSLPVPPELNYGYTF.